The present TCR beta chain was sequenced within a study of control samples from healthy donors and cancer patients. Sequencing was performed with immunoSEQ multiplex PCR; in TCRdb, only in-frame clones are kept and a portion is missing. The profile shows about 120,000 clones, approximately 92% of them singletons. This CDR3 spans 14 amino acids. Germline loops: CDR1 MGHRA, CDR2 YSYEKL. Germline trimming cut 6 bases from V and 1 base from J; bases unmatched to any gene: 3. Sequences were obtained from blood. V usage is TRBV4-1 and J usage is TRBJ2-7, with 10 bases identical to TRBD1. The TCR sequence derives from a man between 40 and 49 years old in good health. The CDR3 loop is CASSRTGGSYEQYF. DNA for the CDR3: TGCGCCAGCAGTAGGACAGGGGGGTCCTACGAGCAGTACTTC.